The next 31 T cell receptor beta chains were all read from a single sample in a study of identical twins. One entry per CDR3 protein, called by TCRdb with MiXCR from the 5' RACE reads. In the table there are around 680,000 distinct CDR3 sequences, over 8.5% of which are singletons. These data were also reused for a study on yellow fever vaccine responses in identical twins.

The specimen was PBMCs. These receptors all stem from a woman aged 18-30 years in good health.

This clonotype was observed a few times. The chain is built from TRBV7-8 and TRBJ1-2; 11 positions match TRBD1. The CDR3 contains 16 residues. Germline CDR1 SGHVS, CDR2 FQNEAQ. The J segment lost 5 bases and the V segment lost 4 bases, leaving 9 bases of the junction unmatched. The CDR3 DNA follows: TGTGCCAGCAGCTCTTCCGGGACAGGGGGAAGGTATGGCTACACCTTC. Protein product: CASSSSGTGGRYGYTF.

This chain connects TRBV7-9 to TRBJ2-2, with D perhaps TRBD1 or TRBD2 (5 bases each). CDR3 size: 13 residues. Germline loops: CDR1 SEHNR, CDR2 FQNEAQ (reference sequence). Trimming pared 6 bases from V and 6 bases from J, leaving 11 bases between. CDR3 bases: TGTGCCAGCAGGTCCCCGGGGCCCGGGGAGCTGTTTTTT. This sequence encodes CASRSPGPGELFF.

The gene calls are TRBV19 and TRBJ2-7, with TRBD1 matching 7 bases. Trimming took 6 bases from V and 0 from J; bases not matched to a gene: 5. This CDR3 has 14 residues. Germline CDR1 reads LNHDA; CDR2 reads SQIVND (reference sequence). CDR3 nucleotide sequence: TGTGCCAGTAGCGGGACAGACCGCTCCTACGAGCAGTACTTC. Its translation is CASSGTDRSYEQYF.

This clonotype occurred many times. J is TRBJ2-7 and V is TRBV29-1; D is perhaps TRBD1 (6 bases). V lost 7 bases and J lost 7, with 17 bases in between. The germline CDR1 and CDR2 sequences are SQVTM and ANQGSEA. The CDR3 length is 12 residues. As DNA, the CDR3 is TGCAGCGCTGGGGACAATGCCCTGGAGCAGTACTTC. Amino acids: CSAGDNALEQYF.

This chain uses TRBV2 with TRBJ2-7; 9 nucleotides line up with TRBD1. Per the germline V gene, CDR1 is SNHLY and CDR2 is FYNNEI. CDR3 length equals 14 residues. The V gene end was trimmed by 7 bases and the J gene end by 3 bases; junction bases not matched to a gene: 7. The CDR3 DNA follows: TGTGCCAGCAAATCGGGACAGGGACACTACGAGCAGTACTTC. It encodes CASKSGQGHYEQYF.

J is TRBJ2-1 and V is TRBV20-1, with D unresolved. Germline-derived CDR1 and CDR2 are DFQATT and SNEGSKA (reference sequence). The CDR3 is 17 amino acids. Trimming stripped 0 bases from V and 0 bases from J, with 15 bases between. The CDR3 spells CSARDGGAESSYNEQFF. The CDR3 DNA reads as TGCAGTGCTAGAGATGGCGGCGCCGAAAGCTCCTACAATGAGCAGTTCTTC.

This clonotype occurred a few times. This chain joins TRBV6-5 and TRBJ1-1, with a possible D match to TRBD1 (6 bases). This CDR3 has 11 residues. Germline-derived CDR1 and CDR2 are MNHEY and SVGAGI. V lost 6 bases to trimming and J lost 6 bases, with 8 bases between them. This chain's CDR3 is CASRTGSEAFF. DNA of the CDR3: TGTGCCAGCAGGACAGGTTCTGAAGCTTTCTTT.

In this sample, this clonotype turned up many times. The chain carries TRBV6-1 and TRBJ2-1, with D possibly being TRBD2 (7 bases). The CDR3 is made up of 15 amino acids. CDR1 is MNHNS, CDR2 SASEGT, per germline. With 5 bases removed from V and 3 bases from J, the gap between germline ends came to 14 bases. The CDR3 DNA reads as TGTGCCAGCAGTCTCCGGGGGGCCATCTACAATGAGCAGTTCTTC. Protein product: CASSLRGAIYNEQFF.

This clonotype was recorded at least ten times. The chain joins TRBV6-5 to TRBJ2-7, with D unclear. With 0 bases removed from V and 4 bases from J, the gap between germline ends came to 7 bases. CDR1 and CDR2 (germline): MNHEY, SVGAGI. This CDR3 comprises 13 residues. For the CDR3, the DNA is TGTGCCAGCAGTTACTCGATGAATTACGAGCAGTACTTC. Translated: CASSYSMNYEQYF.

The J gene is TRBJ1-4, the V gene TRBV7-9, with 10 bases matching TRBD1. The V segment lost 8 bases and the J segment 7 bases; nucleotides outside the gene matches: 7. This CDR3 contains 14 residues. Looked up from germline, CDR1 is SEHNR and CDR2 is FQNEAQ (reference sequence). CDR3 region: CASHRGDRGEKLFF. CDR3 sequence (DNA): TGTGCCAGCCATCGTGGGGACAGGGGTGAAAAACTGTTTTTT.

The chain has TRBV20-1 and TRBJ2-1; TRBD2 agrees at 10 bases. V shed 1 base, J shed 9 bases, and the junction held 9 bases outside the gene matches. The CDR3 contains 15 residues. Per the germline V gene, CDR1 is DFQATT and CDR2 is SNEGSKA (reference sequence). CDR3 amino acids: CSARALERGGSEQFF. The DNA for the CDR3 is TGCAGTGCTAGAGCGCTGGAGCGGGGGGGCTCTGAGCAGTTCTTC.

This clonotype came up a few times. The CDR3 coding sequence is TGTGCCATCAGTGAGGGTCGGCAGAATCAGCCCCAGCATTTT. Residues: CAISEGRQNQPQHF. This chain uses TRBV10-3 with TRBJ1-5; D not certain. This CDR3 comprises 14 residues. Germline loops: CDR1 ENHRY, CDR2 SYGVKD. The V end was cut by 2 bases, the J end by 4 bases, with 9 bases between.

This clonotype was counted between two and nine times. The V gene is TRBV15, the J gene TRBJ2-7; 7 bases fit TRBD2. The germline V gene encodes CDR1 LNHNV and CDR2 YYDKDF (reference sequence). This CDR3 has 17 residues. Unmatched junction bases numbered 12, after V lost 0 bases and J lost 4 bases. The chain's CDR3 is CATSRDGAVAGVYEQYF. The CDR3 DNA reads as TGTGCCACCAGCAGAGATGGGGCGGTGGCGGGGGTTTACGAGCAGTACTTC. Together with reference TRBV15 and TRBJ2-7, the CDR3 gives the full variable domain: DAMVIQNPRYQVTQFGKPVTLSCSQTLNHNVMYWYQQKSSQAPKLLFHYYDKDFNNEADTPDNFQSRRPNTSFCFLDIRSPGLGDTAMYLCATSRDGAVAGVYEQYFGPGTRLTVT.

CDR3 DNA sequence: TGTGCCAGCAGCCGGACTAGCGGGAGTTTAAATGAGCAGTTCTTC. It specifies CASSRTSGSLNEQFF. This chain uses TRBV27 with TRBJ2-1; 13 nucleotides agree with TRBD2. The CDR3 consists of 15 residues. Trimming at V came to 6 bases and at J to 7 bases, leaving 6 bases not matched to a gene. In germline, CDR1 is MNHEY, CDR2 SMNVEV (reference sequence).

The table lists this clonotype with a few counts. This chain joins TRBV7-2 and TRBJ2-2; a possible D gene is TRBD2 (6 bases). V dropped 4 bases and J dropped 5 bases, with 11 bases sitting between them. CDR1 is SGHTA, CDR2 FQGNSA, per germline. The length of the CDR3 is 14 residues. The CDR3 nucleotides are TGTGCCAGCAGCTATCTAGCGCGAACCGGGGAGCTGTTTTTT. As protein: CASSYLARTGELFF.

This clonotype showed up just a few times. This rearrangement joins TRBV3-1 to TRBJ2-7; TRBD1 matches 7 bases. Looked up from germline, CDR1 is LGHDT and CDR2 is YNNKEL (reference sequence). CDR3 length: 18 residues. With 0 bases clipped from V and 4 bases from J, the junction kept 15 bases outside the gene matches. The CDR3 DNA is TGTGCCAGCAGCCAAGAGACAGGGTATAAGGACCAACCTTACGAGCAGTACTTC. This gives the protein CASSQETGYKDQPYEQYF.

The rearrangement links TRBV6-4 to TRBJ2-3, with D hard to call. CDR3 length: 13 residues. The V and J ends lost 3 bases and 6 bases respectively, with 10 bases between them. Germline V gives CDR1 MRHNA, CDR2 SNTAGT. CDR3 loop: CASSESVTDTQYF. DNA for the CDR3: TGTGCCAGCAGTGAAAGCGTGACGGATACGCAGTATTTT.

The chain uses TRBV23-1 and TRBJ2-2, with D possibly matching TRBD1 (6 bases). TRBV23-1 is filed as an ORF, its function uncertain. The CDR3 has 18 amino acids. V lost 4 bases to trimming and J lost 0 bases, with 18 bases between them. The CDR3 sequence: CASSLGYSGQANTGELFF. Here the CDR3 DNA reads TGCGCCAGCAGTCTGGGGTACTCGGGACAAGCGAACACCGGGGAGCTGTTTTTT.

The chain links TRBV5-1 to TRBJ2-7; 7 positions agree with TRBD1. The V gene end was trimmed by 0 bases and the J gene end by 1 base; junction bases not matched to a gene: 7. Germline CDR1 reads SGHRS; CDR2 reads YFSETQ. The CDR3 is 16 residues long. The CDR3 coding sequence is TGCGCCAGCAGCTTGGTAGACAGGGCTCTATCCTACGAGCAGTACTTC. This gives the protein CASSLVDRALSYEQYF. The full variable domain, in which reference TRBV5-1 and TRBJ2-7 provide the parts outside the CDR3, is KAGVTQTPRYLIKTRGQQVTLSCSPISGHRSVSWYQQTPGQGLQFLFEYFSETQRNKGNFPGRFSGRQFSNSRSEMNVSTLELGDSALYLCASSLVDRALSYEQYFGPGTRLTVT.

The J gene is TRBJ2-2, the V gene TRBV6-2 or TRBV6-3; TRBD2 matches 11 bases. This CDR3 is 17 amino acids long. J gave up 6 bases and V 5 bases, and 11 bases lay outside the gene matches. Germline V gives CDR1 MNHEY, CDR2 SVGEGT. In DNA, the CDR3 is TGTGCCAGCAGTACCGTTAGCGGGAGGGCCGCTCCCGGGGAGCTGTTTTTT. Protein sequence: CASSTVSGRAAPGELFF.

This clonotype turned up a few times. This chain's CDR3 is CASSRLAGGGTDTQYF. CDR3 bases: TGTGCCAGCAGTCGACTAGCGGGGGGTGGGACAGATACGCAGTATTTT. This chain joins TRBV2 and TRBJ2-3, with TRBD2 matching over 13 bases. Trimming took 5 bases from V and 3 from J; bases not matched to a gene: 5. The CDR3 is 16 amino acids. Germline CDR1 reads SNHLY; CDR2 reads FYNNEI.

The CDR3 protein is CASRRTSGSDEQYF. In nucleotides, the CDR3 is TGTGCCAGCAGGAGGACTAGCGGGAGTGACGAGCAGTACTTC. This rearrangement joins TRBV2 to TRBJ2-7, with 13 nucleotides matching TRBD2. V was clipped by 6 bases and J by 5 bases; unmatched bases: 4. Germline V gives CDR1 SNHLY, CDR2 FYNNEI. The CDR3 runs to 14 residues.

The chain links TRBV4-3 to TRBJ2-5, with D maybe TRBD2 (6 bases). The germline gives CDR1 LGHNA, CDR2 YSLEER. The CDR3 has 15 residues. Trimming shortened V by 0 bases and J by 5 bases, and 13 bases separated the two germline ends. CDR3 bases: TGCGCCAGCAGCCAAGATCGGGGGAGAGGGGAGACCCAGTACTTC. Translating gives CASSQDRGRGETQYF.

This clonotype was seen only a few times. The V and J genes are TRBV12-3 or TRBV12-4 and TRBJ2-7; TRBD1 matches at 7 bases. This CDR3 is built from 15 residues. V lost 4 bases to trimming and J lost 0 bases; unmatched junction nucleotides: 6. The CDR3 loop reads CASSSGQSSSYEQYF. DNA of the CDR3: TGTGCCAGCAGTTCGGGACAGTCAAGCTCCTACGAGCAGTACTTC.

This clonotype was observed many times. This rearrangement joins TRBV20-1 to TRBJ2-1; 13 bases align to TRBD2. Per the germline V gene, CDR1 is DFQATT and CDR2 is SNEGSKA (reference sequence). V shed 3 bases, J shed 6 bases, and the junction held 2 bases outside the gene matches. CDR3 size: 14 residues. The CDR3 bases are TGCAGTGCTAGGACTAGCGGGGGGCTCAATGAGCAGTTCTTC. This translates into CSARTSGGLNEQFF.

CDR3 sequence: CASSVGRDSNQPQHF. For the CDR3, the DNA is TGTGCCAGCAGCGTAGGAAGGGATAGCAATCAGCCCCAGCATTTT. The gene calls are TRBV9 and TRBJ1-5; D remains unclear. CDR3 size: 15 residues. V lost 0 bases to trimming and J lost 0 bases, with 7 bases between them. CDR1 is SGDLS and CDR2 is YYNGEE in the germline V gene.

This clonotype occurred a few times. This sequence joins TRBV5-1 and TRBJ2-3; 8 nucleotides agree with TRBD2. V shed 4 bases and J 4 bases; nucleotides not matched to a gene: 11. Germline V gene lookup returns CDR1 SGHRS and CDR2 YFSETQ. The CDR3 extends over 16 amino acids. The CDR3 DNA is TGCGCCAGCAGCCCCGGGGGGGCGGGGGACGCAGATACGCAGTATTTT. Its protein is CASSPGGAGDADTQYF.

This clonotype was picked up many times. CDR3 DNA: TGTGCCAGCAGCCGAGCGGGAGTCATAGGGGATACGCAGTATTTT. Translating it yields CASSRAGVIGDTQYF. J is TRBJ2-3 and V is TRBV28, with TRBD2 identical over 8 bases. The germline CDR1 and CDR2 sequences are MDHEN and SYDVKM. This CDR3 region has 15 residues. The V gene end was trimmed by 6 bases and the J gene end by 6 bases; junction bases not matched to a gene: 11. Complete variable domain (other parts from reference TRBV28 and TRBJ2-3): DVKVTQSSRYLVKRTGEKVFLECVQDMDHENMFWYRQDPGLGLRLIYFSYDVKMKEKGDIPEGYSVSREKKERFSLILESASTNQTSMYLCASSRAGVIGDTQYFGPGTRLTVL.

The chain has TRBV3-1 and TRBJ2-6, with D perhaps matching TRBD1 (6 bases). Germline values: CDR1 LGHDT, CDR2 YNNKEL (reference sequence). CDR3 length: 15 residues. V was pared by 5 bases and J by 3 bases, with 11 bases between. The CDR3 region has the DNA TGTGCCAGCAGCGTCAGGGGCGGTGGGGCCAACGTCCTGACTTTC. It translates to CASSVRGGGANVLTF. Combining the CDR3 with reference TRBV3-1 and TRBJ2-6 gives the whole variable domain DTAVSQTPKYLVTQMGNDKSIKCEQNLGHDTMYWYKQDSKKFLKIMFSYNNKELIINETVPNRFSPKSPDKAHLNLHINSLELGDSAVYFCASSVRGGGANVLTFGAGSRLTVL.

This clonotype has a count of ten or more. J is TRBJ2-7 and V is TRBV20-1, with 7 bases lining up with TRBD2. CDR1 is DFQATT and CDR2 is SNEGSKA in the germline V gene (reference sequence). Trimming at V came to 6 bases and at J to 3 bases, leaving 8 bases not matched to a gene. The CDR3 runs 13 residues. The CDR3 nucleotides read TGCAGTGCCAAAGCCACTAGCGTCTACGAGCAGTACTTC. It translates to CSAKATSVYEQYF.

This clonotype showed up just a few times. The CDR3 bases are TGCGCCAGCAGCCAAGATTTAGGGGGGCTCGAGACCCAGTACTTC. This translates into CASSQDLGGLETQYF. The V and J genes are TRBV4-3 and TRBJ2-5; TRBD1 or TRBD2 may be the D gene (6 bases each). This CDR3 is 15 amino acids long. Trimming pared 0 bases from V and 5 bases from J, leaving 13 bases between. Germline CDR1 is LGHNA and CDR2 is YSLEER.